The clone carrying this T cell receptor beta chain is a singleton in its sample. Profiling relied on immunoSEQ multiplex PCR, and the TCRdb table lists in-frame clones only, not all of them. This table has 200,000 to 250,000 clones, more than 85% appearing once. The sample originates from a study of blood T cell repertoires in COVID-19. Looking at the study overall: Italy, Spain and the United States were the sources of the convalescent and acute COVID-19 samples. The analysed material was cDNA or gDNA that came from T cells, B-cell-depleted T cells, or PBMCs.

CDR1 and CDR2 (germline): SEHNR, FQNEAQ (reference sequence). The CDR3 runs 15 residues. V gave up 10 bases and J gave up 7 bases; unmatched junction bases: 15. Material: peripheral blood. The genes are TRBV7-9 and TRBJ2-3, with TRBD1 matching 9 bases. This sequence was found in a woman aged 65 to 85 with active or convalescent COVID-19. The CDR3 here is CATERTGGRVNTQYF. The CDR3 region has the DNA TGTGCCACCGAACGTACAGGGGGCAGAGTTAATACGCAGTATTTT.